The text below deals with one T cell receptor beta chain. Its target is not known. This specimen comes from a study of OX40 agonist ivuxolimab in advanced cancers. Overall study findings and caveats: Both blood CD4+ and CD8+ T cells showed clonal growth by week 6 at 0.1 to 3.0 mg/kg. Low normalized T-cell clonal expansion also characterized some of the nonresponders.

Per the germline V gene, CDR1 is MNHEY and CDR2 is SVGAGI. The CDR3 totals 15 residues. Trimming removed 0 bases at V and 1 base at J, with 10 bases between. The method was immunoSEQ multiplex PCR; TCRdb's version includes in-frame clones alone and lacks a portion of them. The sample includes 70,000 to 80,000 clones, roughly 90% of them seen just once. Autoimmune disease history or systemic immunosuppression was exclusionary. The chain employs TRBV6-5 and TRBJ2-7; weak D call: TRBD1 (5 bases). This TCR came from an adult with an advanced solid tumor such as melanoma, head and neck, liver or kidney cancer. The sample was CD4+ or CD8+ T cells sorted from blood, taken in a trial of the OX40 agonist ivuxolimab. CDR3 sequence (DNA): TGTGCCAGCAGTTACTCGAGAAGGGGTTCCTACGAGCAGTACTTC. Encoded protein: CASSYSRRGSYEQYF.